This TCR beta chain was identified during a study of blood T cell repertoires in COVID-19. Background on the study: Material from acute and convalescent COVID-19 was sourced from the United States, Italy and Spain. T cells, B-cell-depleted T cells, or PBMCs supplied cDNA or gDNA.

Using immunoSEQ multiplex PCR, the repertoire was profiled, and TCRdb retains in-frame clones only, with some absent. The table has 200,000 to 250,000 clones, 88% seen once. Germline trimming cut 7 bases from V and 4 bases from J; bases unmatched to any gene: 6. This CDR3 has 13 amino acids. Per the germline V gene, CDR1 is SNHLY and CDR2 is FYNNEI. Sequenced material: PBMCs or T cells enriched from blood (not recorded which). The receptor comes from a woman between 45 and 65 years old with acute COVID-19. V is TRBV2 and J is TRBJ2-5, with 7 bases aligning to TRBD2. CDR3 loop: CASNDGGGETQYF. The CDR3 DNA reads TGTGCCAGCAACGATGGGGGGGGAGAGACCCAGTACTTC.